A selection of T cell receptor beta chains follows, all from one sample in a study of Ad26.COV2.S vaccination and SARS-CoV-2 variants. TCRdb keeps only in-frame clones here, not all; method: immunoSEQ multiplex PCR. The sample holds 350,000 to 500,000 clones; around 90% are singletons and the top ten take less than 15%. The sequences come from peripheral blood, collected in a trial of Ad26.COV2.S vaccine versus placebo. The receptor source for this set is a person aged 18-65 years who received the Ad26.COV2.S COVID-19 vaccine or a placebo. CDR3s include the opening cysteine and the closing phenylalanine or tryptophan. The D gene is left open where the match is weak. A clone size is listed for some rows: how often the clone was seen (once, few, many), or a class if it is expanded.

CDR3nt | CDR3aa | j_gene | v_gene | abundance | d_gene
TGTGCCAGCAGTGCCAGGGATCCCCAGGGCTATAATTCACCCCTCCACTTT | CASSARDPQGYNSPLHF | TRBJ1-6 | TRBV6-1 | once | -
TGTGCCAGCAGCTTAGTTTCTAGCGGGAGCAACGAGCAGTACTTC | CASSLVSSGSNEQYF | TRBJ2-7 | TRBV7-9 | - | TRBD2
TGTGCCAGTAGTACCTCGGGACAGAGCGACAATCAGCCCCAGCATTTT | CASSTSGQSDNQPQHF | TRBJ1-5 | TRBV19 | - | TRBD1
TGTGCCAGCTCACCACCTCAGGGAAGGGGGGCTGGGGCCAACGTCCTGACTTTC | CASSPPQGRGAGANVLTF | TRBJ2-6 | TRBV18 | - | -
TGTGCCAGCAGCTCGATGACAGGGAATGAGCAGTTCTTC | CASSSMTGNEQFF | TRBJ2-1 | TRBV7-2 | - | TRBD1
TGTGCCAGCAGCTTAGGGATTCTGGATACGCAGTATTTT | CASSLGILDTQYF | TRBJ2-3 | TRBV7-2 | - | -
TGTGCCAGCAGCCAAGAGGGACAGAATAATTCACCCCTCCACTTT | CASSQEGQNNSPLHF | TRBJ1-6 | TRBV4-2 | - | TRBD1
TGTGCCAGCAGCCCTGCGGGCGGGAGGCTGTACGAGCAGTACTTC | CASSPAGGRLYEQYF | TRBJ2-7 | TRBV5-4 | - | TRBD2
TGTGCCAGCAGCTCGAGACAAGTAAGGAACACTGAAGCTTTCTTT | CASSSRQVRNTEAFF | TRBJ1-1 | TRBV11-2 | - | -
TGTGCCAGCAGCAGGGATACCGGGGAGCTGTTTTTT | CASSRDTGELFF | TRBJ2-2 | TRBV6-2/TRBV6-3 | - | -
TGTGCCAGCAGCCACCTCCCTGGACAGGCGGGTTGGGTCCAGACCCAGTACTTC | CASSHLPGQAGWVQTQYF | TRBJ2-5 | TRBV14 | - | TRBD1
TGCAGTGCTAGGGGGGGCTTGGGCTACACCTTC | CSARGGLGYTF | TRBJ1-2 | TRBV20-1 | once | -
TGTGCCAGCAGCGAACAGTTGAACACTGAAGCTTTCTTT | CASSEQLNTEAFF | TRBJ1-1 | TRBV7-2 | - | -
TGTGCCAGCAGCCCTTACACAGATACGCAGTATTTT | CASSPYTDTQYF | TRBJ2-3 | TRBV7-8 | few | -
TGTGCCAGCAGCCCGGGAGGACTAGTTAAACCCGGGGAGCTGTTTTTT | CASSPGGLVKPGELFF | TRBJ2-2 | TRBV5-4 | - | TRBD2
TGTGCTAGCGGGAGAGGGGTTTACAATGAGCAGTTCTTC | CASGRGVYNEQFF | TRBJ2-1 | TRBV12-5 | once | -
TGTGCCAGTACCCCTCGGCGGGGGGCAACTAGTACTCACTATGGCTACACCTTC | CASTPRRGATSTHYGYTF | TRBJ1-2 | TRBV19 | - | -
TGTGCCAGCAGCCTATGGACGGCTCTGGGGGAAAAACTGTTTTTT | CASSLWTALGEKLFF | TRBJ1-4 | TRBV7-9 | - | -
TGTGCCAGCAGCTTAGGGAGGGGGGTTTCCTACGAGCAGTACTTC | CASSLGRGVSYEQYF | TRBJ2-7 | TRBV7-3 | - | -
TGTGCCAGCCAATCGACAGGCGGATCGCAGCCCCAGCATTTT | CASQSTGGSQPQHF | TRBJ1-5 | TRBV2 | - | -
TGTGCCAGCAGCTCGACAGGGGTCTATGAAAAACTGTTTTTT | CASSSTGVYEKLFF | TRBJ1-4 | TRBV7-9 | - | TRBD1
TGTGCCAGCAGCGTAGCTACCGGCAGGGCGAAAGGGGAAGCTTTCTTT | CASSVATGRAKGEAFF | TRBJ1-1 | TRBV9 | - | -
TGCAGTGCCAGTGGGACACTTAGCAATCAGCCCCAGCATTTT | CSASGTLSNQPQHF | TRBJ1-5 | TRBV20-1 | few | -
TGTGCCAGCAGCCCACAGGCCGCGAGCTCCTACGAGCAGTACTTC | CASSPQAASSYEQYF | TRBJ2-7 | TRBV7-2 | - | -
TGTGCCTTGGGACTAGCTGCCGAGCAGTACTTC | CALGLAAEQYF | TRBJ2-7 | TRBV30 | - | TRBD2
TGTGCCAACGTCCGGGACAGGGGTTCAGATACGCAGTATTTT | CANVRDRGSDTQYF | TRBJ2-3 | TRBV2 | - | TRBD1
TGTGCCAGCAGTTTATTCGGCGGGAGCCACAATGAGCAGTTCTTC | CASSLFGGSHNEQFF | TRBJ2-1 | TRBV27 | - | TRBD2
TGTGCCAGCAATAGGGGATACAATGAGCAGTTCTTC | CASNRGYNEQFF | TRBJ2-1 | TRBV12-3/TRBV12-4 | - | -
TGTGCCAGCAGTACAGACCAGAACACTGAAGCTTTCTTT | CASSTDQNTEAFF | TRBJ1-1 | TRBV7-2 | - | -
TGTGCCACCAGCAGAGATCGGGGTTACGAGCAGTACTTC | CATSRDRGYEQYF | TRBJ2-7 | TRBV15 | - | -
TGTGCCAGCAGACCCAACGGGGCCAATGAGCAGTTCTTC | CASRPNGANEQFF | TRBJ2-1 | TRBV6-5 | - | -
TGTGCCAGTAGTATAGGAGCAGGGGCGAACACTGAAGCTTTCTTT | CASSIGAGANTEAFF | TRBJ1-1 | TRBV19 | - | -
TGTGCCAGCAGCCCGCACGGGCGGGAGGGCCGCAGAACAGATACGCAGTATTTT | CASSPHGREGRRTDTQYF | TRBJ2-3 | TRBV7-2 | - | TRBD2
TGCGCCAGCAGCTCCGCTCCCGCGACAGGACTACAAGAGACCCAGTACTTC | CASSSAPATGLQETQYF | TRBJ2-5 | TRBV5-1 | - | -
TGTGCCAGCAGCCCGAGGGCTAGCCACTTACAGTTCTTC | CASSPRASHLQFF | TRBJ2-1 | TRBV11-1 | few | -
TGTGCCAGCAGCCAAGCGGTTCGGGCCCAAGAGACCCAGTACTTC | CASSQAVRAQETQYF | TRBJ2-5 | TRBV3-1/TRBV3-2 | - | -
TGCGCCAGCAGCTACTTAGACCCAAGCTCCTACGAGCAGTACTTC | CASSYLDPSSYEQYF | TRBJ2-7 | TRBV5-1 | - | -
TGTGCCAGCAGTGAAATCGCAGCCAGGGGCTATGGCTACACCTTC | CASSEIAARGYGYTF | TRBJ1-2 | TRBV6-1 | - | -
TGTGCCAGAAGCCGACCGGGACGTAACACTGAAGCTTTCTTT | CARSRPGRNTEAFF | TRBJ1-1 | TRBV5-3 | - | -
TGTGCCAGCGGGACAGGGAACACCGGGGAGCTGTTTTTT | CASGTGNTGELFF | TRBJ2-2 | TRBV6-4 | few | TRBD1
TGTGCCAGCAGTTTAGGGCCCAGTGTCCTCCAAGAAAAACTGTTTTTT | CASSLGPSVLQEKLFF | TRBJ1-4 | TRBV27 | - | -
TGTGCCTGGAGAGGGGAGAGCTCCTACAATGAGCAGTTCTTC | CAWRGESSYNEQFF | TRBJ2-1 | TRBV30 | - | -
TGTGCCAGCTCACCGGGACAGGGGGCGCGACAGCCCCAGCATTTT | CASSPGQGARQPQHF | TRBJ1-5 | TRBV18 | once | TRBD1
TGTGCCAGCAGTTTTATTAGGGGAGGTGAGCAGTTCTTC | CASSFIRGGEQFF | TRBJ2-1 | TRBV27 | - | -
TGTGCCAGCAGCTTCAACAGGGGGAACTATGGCTACACCTTC | CASSFNRGNYGYTF | TRBJ1-2 | TRBV7-2 | - | TRBD1
TGTGCCAGCAGTCCCCCGAGCGGGCTCACAGATACGCAGTATTTT | CASSPPSGLTDTQYF | TRBJ2-3 | TRBV28 | - | -
TGTGCCAGCAGCCGGCAGGGACAGGGGTTGAAAGAGACCCAGTACTTC | CASSRQGQGLKETQYF | TRBJ2-5 | TRBV27 | - | TRBD1
TGTGCCATCAGTGACCCGGGAGGGGCGTCCTACGAGCAGTACTTC | CAISDPGGASYEQYF | TRBJ2-7 | TRBV10-3 | - | TRBD2
TGTGCCAGCAGCTTCTGGGACGCCGGGGGGAATGAAAAACTGTTTTTT | CASSFWDAGGNEKLFF | TRBJ1-4 | TRBV7-9 | - | -
TGTGCCAGCAGCTCCGCAATGCACGAGCAGTACTTC | CASSSAMHEQYF | TRBJ2-7 | TRBV14 | - | -
TGCGCCAGCAGTGCCGGCAATCAGCCCCAGCATTTT | CASSAGNQPQHF | TRBJ1-5 | TRBV10-2 | - | -